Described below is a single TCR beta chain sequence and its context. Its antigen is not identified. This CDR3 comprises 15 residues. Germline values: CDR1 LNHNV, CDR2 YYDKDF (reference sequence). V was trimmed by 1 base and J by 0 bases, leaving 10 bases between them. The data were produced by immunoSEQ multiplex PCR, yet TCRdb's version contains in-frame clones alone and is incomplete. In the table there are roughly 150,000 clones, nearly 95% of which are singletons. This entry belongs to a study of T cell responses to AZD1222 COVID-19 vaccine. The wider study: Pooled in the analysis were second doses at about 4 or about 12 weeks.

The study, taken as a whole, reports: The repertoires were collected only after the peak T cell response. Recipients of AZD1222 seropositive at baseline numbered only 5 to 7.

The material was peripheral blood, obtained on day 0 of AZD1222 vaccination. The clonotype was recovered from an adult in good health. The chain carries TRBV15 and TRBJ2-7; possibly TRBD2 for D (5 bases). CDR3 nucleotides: TGTGCCACCAGCAGAGGAAGGGCGGGCTCCTACGAGCAGTACTTC. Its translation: CATSRGRAGSYEQYF.